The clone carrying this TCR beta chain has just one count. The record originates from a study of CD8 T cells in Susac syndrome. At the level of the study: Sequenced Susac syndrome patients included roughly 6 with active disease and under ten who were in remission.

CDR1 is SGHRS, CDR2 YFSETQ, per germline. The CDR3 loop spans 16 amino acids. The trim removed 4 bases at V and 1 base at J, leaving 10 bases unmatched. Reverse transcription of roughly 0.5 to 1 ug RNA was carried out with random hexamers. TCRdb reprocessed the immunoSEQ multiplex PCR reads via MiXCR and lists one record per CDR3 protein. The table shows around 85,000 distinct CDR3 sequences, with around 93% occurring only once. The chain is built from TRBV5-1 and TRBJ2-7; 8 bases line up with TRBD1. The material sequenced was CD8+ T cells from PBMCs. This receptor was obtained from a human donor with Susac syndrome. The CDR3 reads CASSKPRQGSSYEQYF. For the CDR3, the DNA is TGCGCCAGCAGCAAGCCCAGACAGGGGAGTTCCTACGAGCAGTACTTC.